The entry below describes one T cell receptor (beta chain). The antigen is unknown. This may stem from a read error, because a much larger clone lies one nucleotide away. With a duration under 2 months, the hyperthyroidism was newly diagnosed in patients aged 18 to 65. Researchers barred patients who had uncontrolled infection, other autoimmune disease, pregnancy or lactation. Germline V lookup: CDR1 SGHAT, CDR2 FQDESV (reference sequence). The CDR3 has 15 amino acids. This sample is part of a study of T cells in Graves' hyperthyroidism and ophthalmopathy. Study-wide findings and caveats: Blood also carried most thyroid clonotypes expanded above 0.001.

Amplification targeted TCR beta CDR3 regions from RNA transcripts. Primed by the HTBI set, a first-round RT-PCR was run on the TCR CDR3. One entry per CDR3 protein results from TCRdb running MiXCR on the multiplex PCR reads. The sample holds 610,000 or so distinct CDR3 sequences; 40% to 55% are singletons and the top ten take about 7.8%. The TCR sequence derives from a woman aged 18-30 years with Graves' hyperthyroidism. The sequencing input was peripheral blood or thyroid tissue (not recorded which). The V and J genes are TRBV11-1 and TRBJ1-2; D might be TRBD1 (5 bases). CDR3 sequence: CASSQDGDPYYGHTF. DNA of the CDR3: TGCGCCAGCAGCCAAGATGGGGACCCCTACTATGGCCACACCTTC.